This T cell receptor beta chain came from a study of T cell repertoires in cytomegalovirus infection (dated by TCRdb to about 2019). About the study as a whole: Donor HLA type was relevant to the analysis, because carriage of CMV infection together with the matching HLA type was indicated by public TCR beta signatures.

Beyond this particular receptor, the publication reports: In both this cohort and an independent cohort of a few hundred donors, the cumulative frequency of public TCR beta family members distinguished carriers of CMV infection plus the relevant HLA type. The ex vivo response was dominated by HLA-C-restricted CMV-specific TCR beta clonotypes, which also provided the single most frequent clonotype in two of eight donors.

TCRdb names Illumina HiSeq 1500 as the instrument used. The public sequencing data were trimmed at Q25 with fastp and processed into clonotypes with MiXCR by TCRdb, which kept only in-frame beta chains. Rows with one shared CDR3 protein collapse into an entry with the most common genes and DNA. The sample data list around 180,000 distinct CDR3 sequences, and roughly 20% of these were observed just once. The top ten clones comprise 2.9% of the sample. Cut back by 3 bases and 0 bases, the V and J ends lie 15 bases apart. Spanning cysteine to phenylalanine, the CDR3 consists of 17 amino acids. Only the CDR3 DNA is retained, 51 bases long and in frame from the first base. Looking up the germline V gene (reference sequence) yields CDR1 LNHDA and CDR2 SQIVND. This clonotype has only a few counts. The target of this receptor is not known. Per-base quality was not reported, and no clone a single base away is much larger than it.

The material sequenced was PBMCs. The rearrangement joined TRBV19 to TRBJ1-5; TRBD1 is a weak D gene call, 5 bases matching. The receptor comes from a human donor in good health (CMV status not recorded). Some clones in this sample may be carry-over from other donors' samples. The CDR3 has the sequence CASSIAGGPYSNQPQHF. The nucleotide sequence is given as TGTGCCAGTAGTATCGCGGGGGGACCCTATAGCAATCAGCCCCAGCATTTT. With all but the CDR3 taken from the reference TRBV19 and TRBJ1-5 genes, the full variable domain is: DGGITQSPKYLFRKEGQNVTLSCEQNLNHDAMYWYRQDPGQGLRLIYYSQIVNDFQKGDIAEGYSVSREKKESFPLTVTSAQKNPTAFYLCASSIAGGPYSNQPQHFGDGTRLSIL.